A selection of T cell receptor beta chains follows, all from one sample in a study of T cell clones after liver transplantation. Data came from immunoSEQ multiplex PCR; TCRdb stores just in-frame clones and leaves some out. The data contain about 80,000 clones, 82% of them seen just once; the ten biggest clones take up 0.47%. This specimen was CD4+ T cells from blood, taken approximately 3.5 years after liver transplant. These TCRs come from a human patient who received a liver transplant. Part of the T cells may come from the graft donor. The conserved cysteine and the conserved F or W are not part of the CDR3 here.

V gene	J gene	CDR3 length	CDR3 protein
TRBV19	TRBJ1-5	14	ASQITLDREVQPQH
TRBV5-1	TRBJ2-5	15	ASSLRAASGRGETQY
TRBV5-1	TRBJ1-1	13	ASSLVGAMNTEAF
TRBV4-1	TRBJ2-3	12	ASTASGGRDTQY
TRBV18	TRBJ2-7	12	ASSPGSLSGEQY
TRBV6-6	TRBJ2-7	13	ASSYSTSGVRGQY
TRBV7-9	TRBJ1-1	11	ASSATGGTEAF
TRBV2	TRBJ2-1	12	ASRSGLADNEQF
TRBV9	TRBJ2-7	11	ASSVAVAREQY
TRBV6-5	TRBJ2-4	11	ASRRKGKNIQY
TRBV2	TRBJ2-1	15	ASRRGYRARSYNEQF
TRBV11-2	TRBJ2-3	14	ASSLSAGGPTDTQY
TRBV5-1	TRBJ2-5	12	ASSLRQYQETQY
TRBV6-6	TRBJ1-1	13	ASSYSGGPNTEAF
TRBV5-4	TRBJ1-2	14	ASSLAGRGAYYGYT
TRBV7-2	TRBJ2-5	9	ASSAQETQY
TRBV11-3	TRBJ2-1	12	ASSAVSSYNEQF
TRBV28	TRBJ2-7	13	ASSEDRGGAYEQY
TRBV6-1	TRBJ2-7	11	ATGPGTIYEQY
TRBV5-1	TRBJ2-5	11	ASNYNGRETQY
TRBV28	TRBJ1-4	11	ASLRGLNEKLF
TRBV5-4	TRBJ1-5	13	ASSAGISGGQPQH
TRBV11-2	TRBJ2-7	13	ASSYSWGQGYEQY
TRBV10-1	TRBJ2-1	15	ASSKKGLAGGGNEQF
TRBV28	TRBJ2-7	14	ASSLVAGGTGYEQY
TRBV30	TRBJ1-2	10	AWSVREDGYT
TRBV29-1	TRBJ1-2	10	SVPGQGRGYT
TRBV28	TRBJ2-1	13	ASRLRVDLYNEQF
TRBV28	TRBJ1-1	13	ASSQPPGANTEAF
TRBV9	TRBJ2-3	17	ASSARGSGASVSRGTQY
TRBV4-1	TRBJ1-1	15	ASSHHPQQRANTEAF
TRBV7-2	TRBJ2-1	12	ASSLDAGAREQF
TRBV6-1	TRBJ2-7	14	ASSARDRSIYYEQY
TRBV5-1	TRBJ1-1	14	ASSMGPNIMNTEAF
TRBV15	TRBJ1-1	13	ATSRGGAASTEAF
TRBV5-4	TRBJ2-1	16	ASSLAGLAVSGYNEQF
TRBV10-3	TRBJ1-5	11	AISRIENQPQH
TRBV18	TRBJ1-1	11	ASSGSWDTEAF
TRBV5-1	TRBJ2-7	13	ASSLAGQGLHEQY
TRBV2	TRBJ2-7	10	ASTVQGYEQY